This T cell receptor beta chain was observed in a study of blood T cell repertoires in COVID-19. Study-wide background: Sample material is recorded as cDNA or gDNA derived from T cells, B-cell-depleted T cells, or PBMCs.

CDR1 is GTSNPN and CDR2 is SVGIG in the germline V gene (reference sequence). V was shortened by 4 bases and J by 7 bases, with 16 bases between the two germline ends. There are 13 residues in the CDR3. Produced via immunoSEQ multiplex PCR; TCRdb's table is partial and in-frame only. The table records 200,000 to 250,000 clones, 80% to 90% of them present only once. This TCR was recovered from a woman of 80 years or more with COVID-19, enrolled during active disease. Sequencing was carried out using peripheral blood. V is TRBV30 and J is TRBJ1-2, with a weak D call TRBD1 (5 bases). CDR3 sequence reads: CAWTPARVGGYTF. As DNA, the CDR3 is TGTGCCTGGACCCCCGCCAGGGTCGGTGGCTACACCTTC.